The next 30 T cell receptor beta chains were all read from a single sample in a study of neurological immune-mediated disorders. TCRdb fed the 5' RACE reads into MiXCR, producing one record per CDR3 protein. The sample yields more than 30,000 distinct CDR3 sequences, about 14% seen once. Documented time point: technical triplicate 2. Sequenced: CD4+ T cells from blood. These receptors were obtained from a female donor with HTLV-1-associated myelopathy (HAM/TSP).

This clonotype was detected many times. This chain uses TRBV20-1 with TRBJ2-7; D uncertain. The germline gives CDR1 DFQATT, CDR2 SNEGSKA (reference sequence). The length of the CDR3 is 13 residues. Trimming left V 3 bases short and J 3 bases short, with 12 bases between. DNA for the CDR3: TGCAGTGCTAGTATCGACGGTAGCTACGAGCAGTACTTC. Translating gives CSASIDGSYEQYF.

At least ten counts were recorded for this clonotype. V gene TRBV20-1 combines with J gene TRBJ1-1, with TRBD1 matching over 12 bases. With 3 bases clipped from V and 6 bases from J, the junction kept 5 bases outside the gene matches. The CDR3 contains 14 residues. The germline CDR1 and CDR2 sequences are DFQATT and SNEGSKA (reference sequence). The DNA for the CDR3 is TGCAGTGCTAGCCCCGGGACAGGGGGCGCTGAAGCTTTCTTT. It yields the protein CSASPGTGGAEAFF.

This clonotype was counted many times. This rearrangement joins TRBV29-1 to TRBJ1-2; D gene uncertain. V lost 7 bases, J lost 1 base, and 13 bases lay in between. This CDR3 is 13 amino acids long. Germline V gives CDR1 SQVTM, CDR2 ANQGSEA. The chain's CDR3 is CSGYESHNYGYTF. CDR3 nucleotide sequence: TGCAGCGGATATGAATCCCATAACTATGGCTACACCTTC.

This clonotype has ten or more counts. The rearrangement uses TRBV5-1 and TRBJ2-1; 12 positions match TRBD2. V trimming: 0 bases; J trimming: 7 bases; junction bases outside the gene matches: 8. The germline gives CDR1 SGHRS, CDR2 YFSETQ. This CDR3 comprises 17 residues. The DNA for the CDR3 is TGCGCCAGCAGCTTGGTGACTAGCGGGAGCCTTTTTAATGAGCAGTTCTTC. This codes for CASSLVTSGSLFNEQFF.

This clonotype was observed many times. The chain joins TRBV20-1 to TRBJ1-4, with a tentative D call TRBD1 (6 bases). The CDR3 is made up of 14 amino acids. Germline V gives CDR1 DFQATT, CDR2 SNEGSKA (reference sequence). V lost 2 bases to trimming and J lost 3 bases, with 10 bases between them. Here the CDR3 reads CSARQGPANEKLFF. CDR3 in DNA: TGCAGTGCTAGACAGGGGCCGGCTAATGAAAAACTGTTTTTT.

Only a few counts were recorded for this clonotype. The V gene is TRBV29-1, the J gene TRBJ2-1; 12 bases are a match to TRBD2. This CDR3 comprises 13 residues. CDR1 and CDR2 (germline): SQVTM, ANQGSEA. Trimming at V came to 4 bases and at J to 5 bases, leaving 0 bases not matched to a gene. In DNA form, the CDR3 reads TGCAGCGTTGGGACTAGCGGGAACAATGAGCAGTTCTTC. This sequence encodes CSVGTSGNNEQFF.

This clonotype has at least ten counts. This sequence joins TRBV28 and TRBJ2-7; a weak D match, TRBD1 (6 bases). There are 14 residues in the CDR3. The V end lost 6 bases, the J end lost 4 bases, and 16 bases lay between the germline ends. Germline CDR1 is MDHEN and CDR2 is SYDVKM. In DNA, the CDR3 is TGTGCCAGCAGCAAGACAGGTTCGGGATACGAGCAGTACTTC. Amino acid sequence: CASSKTGSGYEQYF. Looking up the rest from reference TRBV28 and TRBJ2-7 gives the full variable domain: DVKVTQSSRYLVKRTGEKVFLECVQDMDHENMFWYRQDPGLGLRLIYFSYDVKMKEKGDIPEGYSVSREKKERFSLILESASTNQTSMYLCASSKTGSGYEQYFGPGTRLTVT.

This clonotype was observed at least ten times. The J gene is TRBJ1-2, the V gene TRBV4-2; TRBD1 agrees at 8 bases. CDR1 and CDR2 from the germline V gene are LGHNA and YNFKEQ. The V segment lost 0 bases and the J segment 1 base; nucleotides outside the gene matches: 4. This CDR3 contains 16 residues. The CDR3 here is CASSQDGTGHNYGYTF. CDR3 DNA sequence: TGTGCCAGCAGCCAAGATGGGACAGGCCATAACTATGGCTACACCTTC.

This chain joins TRBV30 and TRBJ2-2; D unclear. Germline V gene data show CDR1 as GTSNPN and CDR2 as SVGIG (reference sequence). Trimming removed 1 base from V and 5 bases from J, with 5 bases in between. The CDR3 extends over 12 amino acids. CDR3 sequence reads: CAWSGGTGELFF. In nucleotides, the CDR3 is TGTGCCTGGAGTGGTGGAACCGGGGAGCTGTTTTTT.

This clonotype occurred many times. This chain joins TRBV5-1 and TRBJ2-4; TRBD1 agrees at 9 bases. The CDR3 spans 14 residues. CDR1 SGHRS and CDR2 YFSETQ come from the germline V gene. Trimming cost V 4 bases and J 8 bases; bases outside gene matches: 7. Here the CDR3 reads CASSQTGGEDIQYF. CDR3 nucleotide sequence: TGCGCCAGCAGCCAGACAGGGGGAGAGGACATTCAGTACTTC.

Ten or more counts support this clonotype. The genes are TRBV5-1 and TRBJ2-4; 7 bases match TRBD2. The CDR3 spans 17 residues. Germline CDR1 is SGHRS and CDR2 is YFSETQ. J gave up 8 bases and V 1 base, and 15 bases lay outside the gene matches. In DNA form, the CDR3 reads TGCGCCAGCAGCTTGAGAGGACTAGGGTACTCCAGGGACATTCAGTACTTC. The encoded protein is CASSLRGLGYSRDIQYF.

This clonotype was counted many times. The chain employs TRBV3-1 and TRBJ2-1; TRBD2 matches 7 bases. CDR1 is LGHDT, CDR2 YNNKEL, per germline (reference sequence). Trimming cost V 5 bases and J 6 bases; bases outside gene matches: 4. There are 13 residues in the CDR3. The CDR3 nucleotides read TGTGCCAGCAGCTCGACTAGCCTCAATGAGCAGTTCTTC. Amino acids: CASSSTSLNEQFF.

This clonotype was counted many times. The DNA for the CDR3 is TGTGCCAGCAGCTTAAGCTTGGCTATTCGGGGCACCGGGGAGCTGTTTTTT. Residues: CASSLSLAIRGTGELFF. V is TRBV7-2 and J is TRBJ2-2; D may be TRBD2 (5 bases). CDR3 length: 17 residues. The germline V gene encodes CDR1 SGHTA and CDR2 FQGNSA. With 2 bases removed from V and 4 bases from J, the gap between germline ends came to 17 bases.

This clonotype was recorded many times. The chain is built from TRBV5-1 and TRBJ2-5; D gene unclear. Germline V gene data show CDR1 as SGHRS and CDR2 as YFSETQ. The V gene lost 0 bases and the J gene lost 5 bases, with 17 bases spanning the gap. The CDR3 consists of 16 residues. The DNA for the CDR3 is TGCGCCAGCAGCTTGGCCTTAACAGCCGTTATGGAGACCCAGTACTTC. Protein product: CASSLALTAVMETQYF. Filled out from reference TRBV5-1 and TRBJ2-5, the complete variable domain reads KAGVTQTPRYLIKTRGQQVTLSCSPISGHRSVSWYQQTPGQGLQFLFEYFSETQRNKGNFPGRFSGRQFSNSRSEMNVSTLELGDSALYLCASSLALTAVMETQYFGPGTRLLVL.

Remarks on this clonotype: One junction end does not reproduce the germline sequence, and a read error may be involved. The rearrangement uses TRBV7-8 and TRBJ2-7; maybe TRBD1 (5 bases). From germline, CDR1 is SGHVS and CDR2 FQNEAQ. The CDR3 extends over 15 amino acids. CDR3 sequence reads: CASSLVGDGLYDQYF. As DNA, the CDR3 is TGTGCCAGCAGCTTAGTAGGGGATGGGCTCTACGATCAGTACTTC.

This clonotype showed up many times. The chain is built from TRBV27 and TRBJ2-3; no clear D gene. There are 14 residues in the CDR3. Trimming removed 5 bases from V and 1 base from J, with 10 bases in between. The germline V gene has CDR1 MNHEY and CDR2 SMNVEV (reference sequence). The CDR3 nucleotides are TGTGCCAGCAGTCAAAGACCAGGCACAGATACGCAGTATTTT. Translation: CASSQRPGTDTQYF.

This clonotype was seen many times. Germline is not matched at one junction end, which may reflect a read error. This chain connects TRBV12-3 or TRBV12-4 to TRBJ2-7; weak D call: TRBD1 (5 bases). This CDR3 has 11 amino acids. CDR3 in DNA: TGTGCCAGCAGTTTAGGTTCCGGACACCGCTTC. This sequence encodes CASSLGSGHRF.

This clonotype was seen many times. The chain is built from TRBV20-1 and TRBJ1-4, with 7 bases identical to TRBD1. The germline V gene encodes CDR1 DFQATT and CDR2 SNEGSKA (reference sequence). This CDR3 is 14 amino acids long. The J segment lost 8 bases and the V segment lost 1 base, leaving 7 bases of the junction unmatched. The CDR3 bases are TGCAGTGCTAGAGGGACAGGCGGGGGCGAAAAACTGTTTTTT. This gives the protein CSARGTGGGEKLFF.

This clonotype was recorded many times. This chain joins TRBV7-8 and TRBJ1-4; D is perhaps TRBD1 (6 bases). Germline lookup yields CDR1 SGHVS and CDR2 FQNEAQ. This CDR3 is built from 13 residues. Deletions cut 5 bases from V and 7 bases from J, with 11 bases between. CDR3 sequence reads: CASSTNRAEKLFF. CDR3 DNA: TGTGCCAGCAGCACGAACAGGGCTGAAAAACTGTTTTTT.

This clonotype was found many times. The CDR3 region has the DNA TGTGCCAGCAGGTCGGACGCTAACTCCTACGAGCAGTACTTC. Protein sequence: CASRSDANSYEQYF. The genes are TRBV7-2 and TRBJ2-7; D unclear. V lost 6 bases to trimming and J lost 0 bases, with 12 bases between them. The CDR3 runs 14 residues. The germline V gene encodes CDR1 SGHTA and CDR2 FQGNSA.

This clonotype was found many times. This chain connects TRBV20-1 to TRBJ1-3, with 7 bases aligning to TRBD1. CDR1 and CDR2 (germline): DFQATT, SNEGSKA (reference sequence). This CDR3 has 16 residues. After removal of 6 bases from V and 0 bases from J, the junction contained 11 bases not matched to a gene. In nucleotides, the CDR3 is TGCAGTGCCCCCGACCCTACAGGGGTCTCTGGAAACACCATATATTTT. Its translation: CSAPDPTGVSGNTIYF.

This clonotype came up many times. This sequence joins TRBV6-5 and TRBJ2-1; TRBD2 aligns across 7 bases. Germline trimming cut 0 bases from V and 3 bases from J; bases unmatched to any gene: 5. This CDR3 is built from 16 residues. Germline V gene sequence: CDR1 MNHEY, CDR2 SVGAGI. CDR3 nucleotides: TGTGCCAGCAGTTACTCGCCGGGAGGCTACTACAATGAGCAGTTCTTC. It translates to CASSYSPGGYYNEQFF.

This clonotype was counted many times. CDR3 amino acids: CASSQGDRYNEQFF. In nucleotides, the CDR3 is TGTGCCAGCAGCCAAGGGGACCGATACAATGAGCAGTTCTTC. The genes are TRBV3-1 and TRBJ2-1; D tentatively fits TRBD1 or TRBD2 (5 bases each). Per the germline V gene, CDR1 is LGHDT and CDR2 is YNNKEL (reference sequence). This CDR3 comprises 14 residues. Trimming left V 1 base short and J 4 bases short, with 8 bases between.

This clonotype was counted many times. This sequence joins TRBV3-1 and TRBJ2-3; TRBD2 is a possible D gene (6 bases). The germline V gene encodes CDR1 LGHDT and CDR2 YNNKEL (reference sequence). The CDR3 is made up of 15 amino acids. Trimming removed 4 bases at V and 3 bases at J, with 14 bases between. CDR3 loop: CASSRGSGVTDTQYF. As DNA, the CDR3 is TGTGCCAGCAGCCGCGGGTCGGGAGTGACAGATACGCAGTATTTT.

This clonotype was picked up many times. This chain uses TRBV29-1 with TRBJ2-3, with 7 bases matching TRBD2. CDR1 and CDR2 (germline): SQVTM, ANQGSEA. The CDR3 covers 14 residues. The V segment lost 7 bases and the J segment 0 bases; nucleotides outside the gene matches: 7. CDR3 DNA: TGCAGCGGCTCCGGCGGGGGTAGCACAGATACGCAGTATTTT. Encoded protein: CSGSGGGSTDTQYF.

The gene calls are TRBV3-2 and TRBJ2-7; the table's D call, TRBD1, has no DNA check behind it. TRBV3-2 is assigned pseudogene status. The length of the CDR3 is 11 residues. The CDR3 DNA reads as TGTGCCAGCAGCCGCGACGGGTCCCGGGACTTC. It encodes CASSRDGSRDF.

Many counts were recorded for this clonotype. The gene calls are TRBV7-9 and TRBJ2-2; TRBD2 agrees at 9 bases. V gave up 1 base and J gave up 14 bases; unmatched junction bases: 14. This CDR3 has 16 amino acids. From germline, CDR1 is SEHNR and CDR2 FQNEAQ (reference sequence). CDR3 amino acids: CASSLEYTGTSNFLFF. The CDR3 coding sequence is TGTGCCAGCAGCTTAGAGTATACCGGGACTAGCAATTTCCTGTTTTTT.

This clonotype was counted ten times or more. The chain couples TRBV7-8 to TRBJ2-7; no clear D gene. The CDR3 spans 11 residues. Germline CDR1 SGHVS, CDR2 FQNEAQ. The V end was cut by 4 bases, the J end by 3 bases, with 4 bases between. In DNA form, the CDR3 reads TGTGCCAGCAGCTCCCTCTACGAGCAGTACTTC. Its protein product is CASSSLYEQYF.

This clonotype came up many times. The chain combines TRBV27 with TRBJ1-2; 9 bases line up with TRBD1. Germline CDR1 reads MNHEY; CDR2 reads SMNVEV (reference sequence). This CDR3 has 13 residues. Germline trimming cut 5 bases from V and 8 bases from J; bases unmatched to any gene: 6. CDR3 in amino acids: CASSVTGGIGYTF. The CDR3 coding sequence is TGTGCCAGCAGTGTGACAGGGGGGATAGGCTACACCTTC.

This clonotype was counted at least ten times. This rearrangement joins TRBV14 to TRBJ2-7; TRBD2 agrees at 10 bases. Germline CDR1 is SGHDN and CDR2 is FVKESK. The CDR3 extends over 15 amino acids. J gave up 0 bases and V 4 bases, and 3 bases lay outside the gene matches. The CDR3 region has the DNA TGTGCCAGCAGCCCCAGCGGGAGGGCCTCCTACGAGCAGTACTTC. Residues: CASSPSGRASYEQYF.